A selection of T cell receptor beta chains follows, all from one sample in a study of long-term antiretroviral therapy in people with HIV. The protocol was immunoSEQ multiplex PCR, while the TCRdb copy is restricted to in-frame clones and leaves out a portion. Of roughly 18,000 clones in the sample, more than 80% were seen once. The sequencing used unsorted PBMCs, collected 4.2 years after starting antiretroviral therapy. These receptors all stem from a middle-aged man with HIV. Each CDR3 is given with its conserved first and last residue.

CDR3 protein: CSVSPRAGNTEAFF
V gene: TRBV29-1
J gene: TRBJ1-1

CDR3 protein: CASSRFGQVHEQYF
V gene: TRBV19
J gene: TRBJ2-7

CDR3 protein: CASSTGTSGFGGTGELFF
V gene: TRBV19
J gene: TRBJ2-2

CDR3 protein: CASSGPGQAYEQYF
V gene: TRBV2
J gene: TRBJ2-7

CDR3 protein: CTKPPPVSSYEQYF
V gene: TRBV1
J gene: TRBJ2-7

CDR3 protein: CAWSYREGTEAFF
V gene: TRBV30
J gene: TRBJ1-1

CDR3 protein: CASSTRVDEAFF
V gene: TRBV5-1
J gene: TRBJ1-1

CDR3 protein: CASSLPDGTDTQYF
V gene: TRBV5-5
J gene: TRBJ2-3

CDR3 protein: CASSQGPVNTGELFF
V gene: TRBV4-1
J gene: TRBJ2-2

CDR3 protein: CASSPNRDTSEKLFF
V gene: TRBV18
J gene: TRBJ1-4

CDR3 protein: CASRRVLDSSYEQYF
V gene: TRBV5-1
J gene: TRBJ2-7

CDR3 protein: CASSEWIHRTGKTEAFF
V gene: TRBV25-1
J gene: TRBJ1-1

CDR3 protein: CSVDWGLGNTGELFF
V gene: TRBV29-1
J gene: TRBJ2-2

CDR3 protein: CASSTGDIQYF
V gene: TRBV5-1
J gene: TRBJ2-4

CDR3 protein: CASSEARREQPQHF
V gene: TRBV6-1
J gene: TRBJ1-5

CDR3 protein: CAWTTEDFYNSPLHF
V gene: TRBV30
J gene: TRBJ1-6

CDR3 protein: CASSLVGLAEAFF
V gene: TRBV7-8
J gene: TRBJ1-1

CDR3 protein: CASSLGGLPDTQYF
V gene: TRBV5-4
J gene: TRBJ2-3

CDR3 protein: CASSLLAGGSTDTQYF
V gene: TRBV4-1
J gene: TRBJ2-3

CDR3 protein: CASSPPGTGDYGYTF
V gene: TRBV18
J gene: TRBJ1-2

CDR3 protein: CASRRDGYSGNTIYF
V gene: TRBV14
J gene: TRBJ1-3

CDR3 protein: CASSTDGDSNQPQHF
V gene: TRBV19
J gene: TRBJ1-5

CDR3 protein: CSGDRSSYNEQFF
V gene: TRBV29-1
J gene: TRBJ2-1

CDR3 protein: CASSIDGSGNTIYF
V gene: TRBV19
J gene: TRBJ1-3

CDR3 protein: CASSSDLYTGANTGELFF
V gene: TRBV4-3
J gene: TRBJ2-2

CDR3 protein: CASRGDYLHF
V gene: TRBV28
J gene: TRBJ1-6

CDR3 protein: CASSFDATLQETQYF
V gene: TRBV7-7
J gene: TRBJ2-5

CDR3 protein: CASSPRSGGTDTQYF
V gene: TRBV7-2
J gene: TRBJ2-3

CDR3 protein: CASSVLGTGGTEAFF
V gene: TRBV9
J gene: TRBJ1-1

CDR3 protein: CASTGQGAGEQYF
V gene: TRBV11-2
J gene: TRBJ2-7

CDR3 protein: CASSAYSTGELFF
V gene: TRBV5-1
J gene: TRBJ2-2

CDR3 protein: CASSPTRGDGNEQFF
V gene: TRBV27
J gene: TRBJ2-1

CDR3 protein: CSARTGEEYF
V gene: TRBV20-1
J gene: TRBJ2-7

CDR3 protein: CASSPDSNYGYTF
V gene: TRBV7-8
J gene: TRBJ1-2

CDR3 protein: CASEAGYGYTF
V gene: TRBV19
J gene: TRBJ1-2

CDR3 protein: CASSLPGTGQPQHF
V gene: TRBV6-6
J gene: TRBJ1-5

CDR3 protein: CSAGQYEQYF
V gene: TRBV20-1
J gene: TRBJ2-7

CDR3 protein: CAWAGGLNTEAFF
V gene: TRBV30
J gene: TRBJ1-1

CDR3 protein: CSVEDAITRESNQPQHF
V gene: TRBV29-1
J gene: TRBJ1-5

CDR3 protein: CASSRDSLNSPLHF
V gene: TRBV18
J gene: TRBJ1-6

CDR3 protein: CASSFRCREFDSGANVLTF
V gene: TRBV12-1
J gene: TRBJ2-6